This paragraph reports one T cell receptor beta chain. Donors were healthy Caucasian individuals from Russia aged roughly 6 to 95. These data originate in a study of blood T cells in healthy people across ages. The CDR3 covers 15 residues. The V segment lost 1 base and the J segment 8 bases; nucleotides outside the gene matches: 3. Germline V CDR1 and CDR2: SGHRS, YFSETQ. Using a J-beta primer mix together with a sample-barcoded 5' primer, a second PCR was run for about 7 to 12 cycles. TCRdb analysed the 5' RACE reads with MiXCR anew, one entry per CDR3 protein. The sample lists approximately 900,000 distinct CDR3 sequences, roughly 48% occurring once.

This sequence was found in a man under 40 in good health. The sequencing sample was made of blood. The V and J genes are TRBV5-1 and TRBJ2-1; 13 bases are a match to TRBD2. CDR3 coding DNA: TGCGCCAGCAGCTTGACACTAGCGGGGGGGTATGAGCAGTTCTTC. Its translation: CASSLTLAGGYEQFF.